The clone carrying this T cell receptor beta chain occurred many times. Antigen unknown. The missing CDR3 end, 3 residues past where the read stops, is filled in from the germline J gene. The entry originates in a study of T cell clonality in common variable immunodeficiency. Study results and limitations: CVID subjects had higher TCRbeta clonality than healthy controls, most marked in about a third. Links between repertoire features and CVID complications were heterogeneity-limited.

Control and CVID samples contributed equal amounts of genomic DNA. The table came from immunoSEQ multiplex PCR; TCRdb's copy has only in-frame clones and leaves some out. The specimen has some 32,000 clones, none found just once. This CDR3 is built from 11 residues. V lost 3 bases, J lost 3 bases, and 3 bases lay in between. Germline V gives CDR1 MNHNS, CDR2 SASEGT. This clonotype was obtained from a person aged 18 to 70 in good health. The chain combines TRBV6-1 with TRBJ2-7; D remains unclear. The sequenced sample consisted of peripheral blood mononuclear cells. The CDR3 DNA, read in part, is TGTGCCAGCAGTGACGGCTACGAG. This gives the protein CASSDGYE. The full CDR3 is CASSDGYEQYF.